Listed below are T cell receptor beta chains from one sample, sequenced in a study of early T cells in non-severe SARS-CoV-2 infection. A single record per CDR3 protein comes from TCRdb applying MiXCR to the 5' RACE reads. This sample has tens of thousands of distinct CDR3 sequences, with over 9.5% found just once. Sample: whole blood, taken at baseline. The receptors were sampled from an adult who was a healthcare worker with PCR-confirmed SARS-CoV-2 infection or an uninfected control (not recorded which). CDR3s include the opening cysteine and the closing phenylalanine or tryptophan. A D gene is named only where the DNA matches it firmly. Not all rows give a size; the values are once, few, many and, for expanded clones, a class.

v_call	j_call	d_call	clone_size	cdr3_nt	cdr3_aa
TRBV7-7	TRBJ2-5	TRBD2	many	TGTGCTAGCAGCTTGCTGACTAGCGGAAAAGGGGAGACCCAGTACTTC	CASSLLTSGKGETQYF
TRBV7-6	TRBJ2-2	.	many	TGTGCCAGCAGCTTACCGCCCTCAGGGGGGGACACCGGGGAGCTGTTTTTT	CASSLPPSGGDTGELFF
TRBV6-5	TRBJ1-1	.	.	TGTGCCAGCCGCACCTTTGAGGTCGGTGAAGCTTTCTTT	CASRTFEVGEAFF
TRBV11-2	TRBJ2-1	TRBD2	few	TGTGCCAGCAGCGCGGTTGGGACTAGCGGTCGCTACAATGAGCAGTTCTTC	CASSAVGTSGRYNEQFF
TRBV7-9	TRBJ1-1	.	many	TGTGCCAGCAGGAAAGGGGGGATGAACACTGAAGCTTTCTTT	CASRKGGMNTEAFF
TRBV28	TRBJ2-7	.	.	TGTGCCAGCAGAGGCAGGGCAGGGTACTACGAGCAGTACTTC	CASRGRAGYYEQYF
TRBV6-6	TRBJ1-1	.	.	TGTGCCAGCAGTTCTGACCCCTCCGGAAATGAAGCTTTCTTT	CASSSDPSGNEAFF
TRBV7-9	TRBJ2-7	.	few	TGTGCCAGCAGCGCGGTAGTCAGTCGCTACGAGCAGTACTTC	CASSAVVSRYEQYF
TRBV21-1	TRBJ2-7	.	few	TGTGCAGGCGGGGGACAGGGGGTCTACGAGCAGTACTTC	CAGGGQGVYEQYF
TRBV20-1	TRBJ1-4	.	.	TGCAGTGCTAGAGGGGCGGTCAATGAAAAACTGTTTTTT	CSARGAVNEKLFF
TRBV3-1	TRBJ1-2	.	few	TGTGCCAGCAGCTCGGGACACCGGTATGGCTACACCTTC	CASSSGHRYGYTF
TRBV5-1	TRBJ2-7	.	few	TGCGCCAGCAGCTTGGCGGCGGGATGGGGTGATTGGCAGTACTTC	CASSLAAGWGDWQYF
TRBV5-1	TRBJ2-3	.	.	TGCGCCAGCAGCTTGGTTCCCTCAGATACGCAGTATTTT	CASSLVPSDTQYF
TRBV27	TRBJ1-5	.	.	TGTGCCAGCAGTTTAGGGCTCTTCAATCAGCCCCAGCATTTT	CASSLGLFNQPQHF
TRBV7-9	TRBJ1-1	.	few	TGTGCCAGCAGCGAGGCAGGGAGGACTGAAGCTTTCTTT	CASSEAGRTEAFF
TRBV6-5	TRBJ1-5	.	few	TGTGCCAGCAGTCGTACAGGGCCCACCGATCAGCCCCAGCATTTT	CASSRTGPTDQPQHF
TRBV6-2/TRBV6-3	TRBJ2-3	TRBD2	.	TGTGCCAGCAGTCTGCGGGGGGATCCTAGCTATACGCAGTATTTT	CASSLRGDPSYTQYF
TRBV14	TRBJ2-7	.	.	TGTGCCAGCGCGTGGCAGAGTAGCGGCTCCTACGAGCAGTACTTC	CASAWQSSGSYEQYF
TRBV9	TRBJ2-5	TRBD2	.	TGTGCCAGCAGCGTGGCTAGCGGGGATCAAGAGACCCAGTACTTC	CASSVASGDQETQYF
TRBV7-9	TRBJ1-2	.	many	TGTGCCAGCAGCTTAGAAAGGCAGTTGGGGGGCTATGGCTACACCTTC	CASSLERQLGGYGYTF
TRBV11-2	TRBJ2-7	.	many	TGTGCCAGCAGCTTAGATTCAAGCTACGAGCAGTACTTC	CASSLDSSYEQYF
TRBV9	TRBJ2-5	.	.	TGTGCCAGCAGCTCTCATGGAAATCAAGAGACCCAGTACTTC	CASSSHGNQETQYF
TRBV12-3/TRBV12-4	TRBJ2-3	.	few	TGTGCCAGCAGGCCGTCCGGGACCGGCACTGATACGCAGTATTTT	CASRPSGTGTDTQYF
TRBV10-3	TRBJ2-5	TRBD2	.	TGTGCCATCAGTGCCACTAGCGGGACATACCAAGAGACCCAGTACTTC	CAISATSGTYQETQYF
TRBV5-4	TRBJ2-1	.	.	TGTGCCAGCAGCCGCGCGGGACTCTACAATGAGCAGTTCTTC	CASSRAGLYNEQFF
TRBV30	TRBJ2-3	TRBD2	.	TGTGCCTGGAGTGGAGGGACTAGCGCAGATACGCAGTATTTT	CAWSGGTSADTQYF
TRBV11-2	TRBJ2-1	.	.	TGTGCCAGCAGCCTCCGACCGCTATACAATGAGCAGTTCTTC	CASSLRPLYNEQFF
TRBV20-1	TRBJ1-4	.	few	TGCAGTGCCGGGACGGGGGGTGAAAAACTGTTTTTT	CSAGTGGEKLFF
TRBV29-1	TRBJ2-1	.	.	TGCAGCGTTGAAAAAGCGGGTCAGCCCTACAATGAGCAGTTCTTC	CSVEKAGQPYNEQFF
TRBV15	TRBJ1-2	.	few	TGTGCCACCAGCAGAGATTACCTTACAGGTGGCTACACCTTC	CATSRDYLTGGYTF
TRBV20-1	TRBJ1-1	.	.	TGCAGTGCTCAGAAAACAGGGACTAGCACTGAAGCTTTCTTT	CSAQKTGTSTEAFF
TRBV4-1	TRBJ2-3	.	.	TGCGCCAGCAGCCGAGATTCCCGGGGGGCCGATACGCAGTATTTT	CASSRDSRGADTQYF
TRBV9	TRBJ2-1	.	.	TGTGCCAGCAGCGCTACCCCAGCACCGAGCTCCTACAATGAGCAGTTCTTC	CASSATPAPSSYNEQFF
TRBV5-1	TRBJ2-6	.	.	TGCGCCAGCAGCTCAGGCCCAGGGTTGCCCTCTGGGGCCAACGTCCTGACTTTC	CASSSGPGLPSGANVLTF
TRBV27	TRBJ2-7	.	.	TGTGCCAGCAGCAAAACCGGGACTCACATTACCTACGAGCAGTACTTC	CASSKTGTHITYEQYF
TRBV24-1	TRBJ2-1	TRBD2	.	TGTGCCACCTTAGCGGGTGGGGGACGGGAGCAGTTCTTC	CATLAGGGREQFF
TRBV2	TRBJ1-1	.	few	TGTGCCAGCAGTGAGGCTGTAGCGATTCAAGGGACTGAAGCTTTCTTT	CASSEAVAIQGTEAFF
TRBV11-3	TRBJ1-2	.	many	TGTGCCAGCAGCTCGGCCGGCTATGGCTACACCTTC	CASSSAGYGYTF
TRBV18	TRBJ1-2	TRBD1	many	TGTGCCAGCTCACCGGGACAGGAGCTATATGGCTACACCTTC	CASSPGQELYGYTF
TRBV5-1	TRBJ2-7	.	.	TGCGCCAGCAGCTCCGGTCCCTATTACGAGCAGTACTTC	CASSSGPYYEQYF
TRBV6-6	TRBJ2-7	.	.	TGTGCCAGCAGACCGGGCCTACTTTACGAGCAGTACTTC	CASRPGLLYEQYF
TRBV19	TRBJ2-3	.	few	TGTGCCAGTAGTATAGGGACACCCAAGTCCACAGATACGCAGTATTTT	CASSIGTPKSTDTQYF
TRBV6-5	TRBJ2-3	.	many	TGTGCCAGCACCGACTCCCCGACTTTCCCCCTGAGCACAGATACGCAGTATTTT	CASTDSPTFPLSTDTQYF
TRBV19	TRBJ1-6	.	.	TGTGCCAGTAGATCAACAGGGAGCGATTCACCCCTCCACTTT	CASRSTGSDSPLHF
TRBV20-1	TRBJ1-6	.	few	TGCAGTGCTAGAGATAGGCCAGGGGCATCCTATAATTCACCCCTCCACTTT	CSARDRPGASYNSPLHF
TRBV7-9	TRBJ2-7	.	.	TGTGCCAGCAGCGCAGGGGATTACGAGCAGTACTTC	CASSAGDYEQYF
TRBV20-1	TRBJ2-5	TRBD2	few	TGCAGTGCAGAAGCGGGAGGAGAGACCCAGTACTTC	CSAEAGGETQYF
TRBV27	TRBJ2-2	.	few	TGTGCCAGCAGTATCAAGACAGGATACACCGGGGAGCTGTTTTTT	CASSIKTGYTGELFF